The sample holds one count of the clone carrying this T cell receptor beta chain. This entry belongs to a study of blood T cell repertoires in COVID-19. On the study more broadly: Sites across the United States, Italy and Spain contributed samples from acute and convalescent COVID-19. PBMCs, B-cell-depleted T cells, or T cells provided the cDNA or gDNA that made up the material.

Original handling: Estimates of nucleated cell counts were drawn from the amplification of reference gene primers. TCRdb keeps only in-frame clones here, not all; method: immunoSEQ multiplex PCR. The D gene and trimming were derived from the DNA, and the V and J assignments and clone size from that table. The table records roughly 160,000 clones, 75% to 90% of them present only once. J lost 0 bases, V lost 0 bases, and 6 bases had no gene match. Germline V lookup: CDR1 SGDLS, CDR2 YYNGEE. The CDR3 has 18 amino acids. For recovered donors of Cohort 3, there were two negative PCRs, clearance, or symptom resolution.

The receptor comes from a woman aged 60 to 75 who had recovered from COVID-19. The specimen was PBMCs or T cells enriched from blood (not recorded which). J is TRBJ2-6 and V is TRBV9; 7 bases align to TRBD1. The chain's CDR3 is CASSVDETGSSGANVLTF. In DNA form, the CDR3 reads TGTGCCAGCAGCGTAGACGAGACAGGGAGCTCTGGGGCCAACGTCCTGACTTTC. Together with reference TRBV9 and TRBJ2-6, the CDR3 gives the full variable domain: DSGVTQTPKHLITATGQRVTLRCSPRSGDLSVYWYQQSLDQGLQFLIQYYNGEERAKGNILERFSAQQFPDLHSELNLSSLELGDSALYFCASSVDETGSSGANVLTFGAGSRLTVL.